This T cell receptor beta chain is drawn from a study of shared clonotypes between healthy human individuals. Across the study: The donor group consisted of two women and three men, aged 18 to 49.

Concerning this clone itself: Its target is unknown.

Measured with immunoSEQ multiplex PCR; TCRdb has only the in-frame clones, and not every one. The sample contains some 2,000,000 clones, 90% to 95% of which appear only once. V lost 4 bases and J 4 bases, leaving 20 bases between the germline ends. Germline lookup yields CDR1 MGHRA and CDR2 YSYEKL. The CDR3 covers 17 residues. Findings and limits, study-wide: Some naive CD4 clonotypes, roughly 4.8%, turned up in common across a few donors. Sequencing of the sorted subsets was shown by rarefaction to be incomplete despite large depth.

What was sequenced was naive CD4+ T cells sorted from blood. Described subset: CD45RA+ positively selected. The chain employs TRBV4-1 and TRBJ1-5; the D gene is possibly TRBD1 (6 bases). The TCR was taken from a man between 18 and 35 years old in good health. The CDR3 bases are TGCGCCAGCAGCCCCGGACGGGGGCTTAACCTTAATCAGCCCCAGCATTTT. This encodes CASSPGRGLNLNQPQHF.